Below are 10 T cell receptor beta chains sequenced from a single sample in a study of blood T cell repertoires in COVID-19. Measured with immunoSEQ multiplex PCR; TCRdb has only the in-frame clones, and not every one. The profile shows 200,000 to 250,000 clones, more than 65% of them singletons. Sequenced input: peripheral blood. The receptors derive from a man over 45 with active or convalescent COVID-19.

In DNA form, the CDR3 reads TGTGCCAGCAGCCGGACAGGGTTCAATCAGCCCCAGCATTTT. Encoded protein: CASSRTGFNQPQHF. The chain links TRBV27 to TRBJ1-5, with 8 nucleotides matching TRBD1. This CDR3 has 14 amino acids. The V and J ends lost 6 bases and 3 bases, in that order; junction bases with no gene match: 4. Looked up from germline, CDR1 is MNHEY and CDR2 is SMNVEV (reference sequence).

The rearrangement uses TRBV6-2 or TRBV6-3 and TRBJ1-2; a possible D gene is TRBD1 (6 bases). Germline loops: CDR1 MNHEY, CDR2 SVGEGT. This CDR3 spans 14 amino acids. V shed 6 bases and J shed 0 bases, with 11 bases lying between them. CDR3 coding DNA: TGTGCCAGCAGCGACAGGTCTTCTAACTATGGCTACACCTTC. Amino acids: CASSDRSSNYGYTF.

This chain links TRBV12-3 or TRBV12-4 with TRBJ2-5; tentatively, D is TRBD2 (6 bases). This CDR3 region has 13 residues. The V and J ends lost 3 bases and 5 bases respectively, with 10 bases between them. CDR3 nucleotide sequence: TGTGCCAGCAGTTTCGGAGGGTCGGAGACCCAGTACTTC. Translation: CASSFGGSETQYF.

Here the CDR3 DNA reads TGTGCCAGCAGTTTAGGAGGAGGAGCGGGAGGGGCCCACGAGCAGTACTTC. This sequence encodes CASSLGGGAGGAHEQYF. This sequence joins TRBV28 and TRBJ2-7, with TRBD2 matching 10 bases. CDR1 is MDHEN and CDR2 is SYDVKM in the germline V gene. V shed 2 bases and J 5 bases; nucleotides not matched to a gene: 12. CDR3 length equals 17 residues.

V and J are TRBV2 and TRBJ2-1, with 9 bases identical to TRBD2. The CDR3 totals 15 residues. V dropped 7 bases and J dropped 4; count of bases not matched to a gene: 8. Germline-derived CDR1 and CDR2 are SNHLY and FYNNEI. The CDR3 bases are TGTGCCAGCACCGCCTCCGCGGGGGGGTACAATGAGCAGTTCTTC. Amino acid sequence: CASTASAGGYNEQFF.

This clone was seen once. This rearrangement joins TRBV5-1 to TRBJ2-5; D uncertain. The ends were cut back, 0 bases at V and 4 bases at J, with 10 bases in the middle. The CDR3 length is 14 residues. Germline V CDR1 and CDR2: SGHRS, YFSETQ. In DNA form, the CDR3 reads TGCGCCAGCAGCTTGGGGCAGGTTGTAGAGACCCAGTACTTC. Translating gives CASSLGQVVETQYF.

The chain couples TRBV5-1 to TRBJ1-5; no clear D. CDR1 and CDR2 from the germline V gene are SGHRS and YFSETQ. The ends were cut back, 0 bases at V and 9 bases at J, with 10 bases in the middle. The CDR3 extends over 13 amino acids. CDR3 DNA: TGCGCCAGCAGCTTGGTGGGGAGTCCGCCCCAGCATTTT. This encodes CASSLVGSPPQHF.

The chain employs TRBV5-1 and TRBJ1-3; D may be TRBD1 (5 bases). V shed 4 bases and J shed 0 bases, with 8 bases lying between them. The CDR3 sequence is 14 residues long. Germline lookup yields CDR1 SGHRS and CDR2 YFSETQ. The CDR3 region is CASSGGTSGNTIYF. The CDR3 nucleotides read TGCGCCAGCAGCGGGGGGACCTCTGGAAACACCATATATTTT.

The chain joins TRBV4-1 to TRBJ1-3; D is undetermined. V was pared by 8 bases and J by 2 bases, with 10 bases between. There are 13 residues in the CDR3. Looked up from germline, CDR1 is MGHRA and CDR2 is YSYEKL. DNA for the CDR3: TGCGCCAGCGTCCCCCGGGCTGGAAACACCATATATTTT. This encodes CASVPRAGNTIYF.

The rearrangement joins TRBV9 to TRBJ2-1, with a tentative D call TRBD1 (6 bases). The CDR3 contains 13 residues. Germline V gene sequence: CDR1 SGDLS, CDR2 YYNGEE. Trimming cost V 3 bases and J 5 bases, with 9 bases left between them. Here the CDR3 reads CASSAGAHNEQFF. DNA for the CDR3: TGTGCCAGCAGCGCAGGGGCCCACAATGAGCAGTTCTTC.